One sample yielded the 10 T cell receptor beta chains listed below, sequenced in a study of blood T cell repertoires in COVID-19. Using immunoSEQ multiplex PCR, the repertoire was profiled, and TCRdb retains in-frame clones only, with some absent. Of just under 80,000 clones listed, roughly 78% are singletons. The sample consisted of peripheral blood. All receptors derive from a woman in her 70s with acute or convalescent COVID-19.

V gene TRBV7-9 combines with J gene TRBJ2-7; 10 bases align to TRBD1. CDR1 SEHNR and CDR2 FQNEAQ come from the germline V gene (reference sequence). The CDR3 totals 16 residues. V gave up 4 bases and J gave up 5 bases; unmatched junction bases: 11. The CDR3 here is CASSSNSRDRGHEQYF. Written as DNA, the CDR3 is TGTGCCAGCAGCTCCAACAGCCGGGACAGGGGCCACGAGCAGTACTTC.

The CDR3 bases are TGTGCCAGCTCACAGGACAGGGAAGTCCTTAACTATGGCTACACCTTC. This sequence encodes CASSQDREVLNYGYTF. The V call is TRBV18, the J call TRBJ1-2, with 8 bases lining up with TRBD1. V was clipped by 4 bases and J by 1 base; unmatched bases: 8. The CDR3 is 16 amino acids. Germline V gene lookup returns CDR1 KGHSH and CDR2 LQKENI.

This clone was picked up one time. The CDR3 protein is CASSLVGRSRNIQYF. In DNA, the CDR3 is TGTGCCAGCAGCTTAGTGGGGCGGTCGAGGAACATTCAGTACTTC. This chain connects TRBV11-2 to TRBJ2-4; TRBD1 is a possible D gene (5 bases). The V gene's germline CDR1 is SGHAT and CDR2 FQNNGV. The CDR3 contains 15 residues. V was cut by 1 base and J by 7 bases, with 14 bases left in between.

This clone was seen only once. The chain is built from TRBV7-9 and TRBJ1-1; D gene ambiguous. Trimming pared 2 bases from V and 7 bases from J, leaving 14 bases between. CDR3 size: 14 residues. Germline lookup yields CDR1 SEHNR and CDR2 FQNEAQ (reference sequence). The CDR3 sequence: CASSLTGQIDEAFF. CDR3 in DNA: TGTGCCAGCAGCTTAACTGGGCAGATAGATGAAGCTTTCTTT.

In its sample, this clone was seen once. The V call is TRBV13, the J call TRBJ1-1; TRBD1 might be the D (6 bases). V gave up 0 bases and J gave up 4 bases, with 15 bases separating them. This CDR3 region has 16 residues. The germline gives CDR1 PRHDT, CDR2 FYEKMQ (reference sequence). CDR3 amino acids: CASSLGRTVSVTEAFF. In nucleotides, the CDR3 is TGTGCCAGCAGCTTAGGGCGGACAGTCTCGGTCACTGAAGCTTTCTTT.

This clone was detected only a few times. V and J are TRBV6-5 and TRBJ1-1; tentative D call: TRBD1 (6 bases). This CDR3 spans 13 amino acids. Germline loops: CDR1 MNHEY, CDR2 SVGAGI. Trimming cost V 4 bases and J 1 base, with 7 bases left between them. The CDR3 loop is CASSLTGNTEAFF. The CDR3 DNA is TGTGCCAGCAGTTTGACAGGGAACACTGAAGCTTTCTTT.

The chain combines TRBV19 with TRBJ2-1, with a tentative D call TRBD1 (5 bases). Germline V gene data show CDR1 as LNHDA and CDR2 as SQIVND (reference sequence). The CDR3 is made up of 12 amino acids. V dropped 3 bases and J dropped 6 bases, with 6 bases sitting between them. In DNA, the CDR3 is TGTGCCAGTAGTATTCAGGGCAATGAGCAGTTCTTC. It specifies CASSIQGNEQFF.

The chain employs TRBV19 and TRBJ2-2; 10 bases match TRBD1. Germline CDR1 is LNHDA and CDR2 is SQIVND (reference sequence). V shed 6 bases, J shed 5 bases, and the junction held 9 bases outside the gene matches. The CDR3 is 16 amino acids. The CDR3 reads CASRTKTGGTTGELFF. The CDR3 DNA follows: TGTGCCAGTAGGACTAAGACAGGGGGCACAACCGGGGAGCTGTTTTTT.

The sample holds one count of this clone. This rearrangement joins TRBV5-6 to TRBJ2-2; tentatively, D is TRBD1 (5 bases). Trimming pared 1 base from V and 0 bases from J, leaving 10 bases between. The CDR3 contains 16 residues. The germline CDR1 and CDR2 sequences are SGHDT and YYEEEE. The CDR3 is CASSLFWTTNTGELFF. CDR3 nucleotides: TGTGCCAGCAGCTTGTTTTGGACAACGAACACCGGGGAGCTGTTTTTT.

The chain recombines TRBV6-5 with TRBJ1-5, with 7 nucleotides matching TRBD1. The V gene end was trimmed by 7 bases and the J gene end by 7 bases; junction bases not matched to a gene: 10. The CDR3 runs 14 residues. Germline V gives CDR1 MNHEY, CDR2 SVGAGI. As DNA, the CDR3 is TGTGCCAGCATCTTGACAGGGTATTCCCAGCCCCAGCATTTT. As protein: CASILTGYSQPQHF.